These 3 T cell receptor beta chains were sequenced from one sample in a study of T cell changes during pregnancy in multiple sclerosis. The table came from immunoSEQ multiplex PCR; TCRdb's copy has only in-frame clones and leaves some out. Here the sample spans 34,000 or so clones, around nine tenths being singletons. The material sequenced was CD8+ T cells from peripheral blood mononuclear cells, taken in the first trimester of pregnancy. These TCRs come from a female donor with multiple sclerosis, enrolled in a pregnancy study.

The chain links TRBV19 to TRBJ2-7; the D gene is possibly TRBD1 (5 bases). The CDR3 is 13 residues long. Per the germline V gene, CDR1 is LNHDA and CDR2 is SQIVND (reference sequence). V shed 5 bases and J shed 0 bases, with 8 bases lying between them. The CDR3 DNA is TGTGCCAGTAGTGCGACAGCCTCCTACGAGCAGTACTTC. It yields the protein CASSATASYEQYF.

The V gene is TRBV10-3, the J gene TRBJ2-3, with 7 bases matching TRBD1. J gave up 5 bases and V 3 bases, and 5 bases lay outside the gene matches. Germline lookup yields CDR1 ENHRY and CDR2 SYGVKD. This CDR3 comprises 14 residues. In nucleotides, the CDR3 is TGTGCCATCAGTGACACAGGGGTAGAAGATACGCAGTATTTT. Its translation: CAISDTGVEDTQYF.

This chain uses TRBV10-3 with TRBJ2-1; D unclear. The CDR3 runs to 14 residues. CDR1 ENHRY and CDR2 SYGVKD come from the germline V gene. Between the trimmed V and J ends, which lost 0 bases and 4 bases, there was a span of 7 bases. CDR3 nucleotide sequence: TGTGCCATCAGTGAGTCCGACACTTACAATGAGCAGTTCTTC. Protein: CAISESDTYNEQFF.